A single T cell receptor (beta chain) is shown here with its context. Researchers ran the PCR with 60 Vbeta and 13 Jbeta primers. TCRdb keeps only in-frame clones here, not all; method: immunoSEQ multiplex PCR. The table lists 77,000 or so clones, around 75% of them singletons. The source of the sample is a study of cytomegalovirus exposure and HLA in healthy donors. Germline CDR1 MDHEN, CDR2 SYDVKM. The CDR3 runs 13 residues. The V end was cut by 10 bases, the J end by 1 base, with 13 bases between. The specimen sequenced was PBMCs. This sequence originates from a woman aged 40 to 55 in good health and CMV-seronegative. The chain couples TRBV28 to TRBJ1-1; D gene uncertain. The CDR3 reads CATITSRNTEAFF. DNA for the CDR3: TGTGCCACTATAACCTCCCGGAACACTGAAGCTTTCTTT.